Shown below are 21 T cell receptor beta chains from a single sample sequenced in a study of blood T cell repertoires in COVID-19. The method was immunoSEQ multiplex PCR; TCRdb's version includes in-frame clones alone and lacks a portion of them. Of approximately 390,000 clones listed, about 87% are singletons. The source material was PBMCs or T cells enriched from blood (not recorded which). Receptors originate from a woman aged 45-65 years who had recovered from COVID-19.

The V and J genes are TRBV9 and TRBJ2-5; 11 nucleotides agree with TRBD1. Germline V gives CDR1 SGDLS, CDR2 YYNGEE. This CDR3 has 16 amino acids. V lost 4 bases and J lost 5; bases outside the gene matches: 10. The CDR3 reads CASSLRTGTGGETQYF. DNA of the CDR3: TGTGCCAGCAGCCTTAGGACGGGGACAGGGGGTGAGACCCAGTACTTC.

The CDR3 DNA sequence: TGTGCCAGCAACCGACTTGGGGGGAGCACTGAAGCTTTCTTT. It translates to CASNRLGGSTEAFF. This chain joins TRBV6-5 and TRBJ1-1, with D possibly TRBD1 on 5 matching bases. Trimming took off 7 bases at V and 4 bases at J, with 16 bases between the two ends. Germline V gives CDR1 MNHEY, CDR2 SVGAGI. This CDR3 region has 14 residues.

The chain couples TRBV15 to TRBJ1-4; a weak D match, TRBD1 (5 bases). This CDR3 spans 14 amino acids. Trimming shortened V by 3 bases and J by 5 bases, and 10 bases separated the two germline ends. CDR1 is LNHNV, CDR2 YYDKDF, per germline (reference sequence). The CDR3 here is CATSSWGRNEKLFF. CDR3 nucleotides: TGTGCCACCAGCAGCTGGGGGAGGAATGAAAAACTGTTTTTT.

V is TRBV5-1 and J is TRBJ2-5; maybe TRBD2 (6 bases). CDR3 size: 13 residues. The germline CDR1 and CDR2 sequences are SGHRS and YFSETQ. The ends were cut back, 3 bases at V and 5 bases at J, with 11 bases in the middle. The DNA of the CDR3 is TGCGCCAGCAGCTGGCAGGCGGGGGAGACCCAGTACTTC. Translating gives CASSWQAGETQYF.

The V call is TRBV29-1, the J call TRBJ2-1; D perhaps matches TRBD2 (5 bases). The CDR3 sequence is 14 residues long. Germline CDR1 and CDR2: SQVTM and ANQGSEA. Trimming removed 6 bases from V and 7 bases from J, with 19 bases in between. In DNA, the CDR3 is TGCAGCGTATTACTAGTAGATGGGCGAAATGAGCAGTTCTTC. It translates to CSVLLVDGRNEQFF.

CDR3 sequence reads: CASSESPSGTGYGYTF. CDR3 bases: TGTGCCAGCAGTGAATCCCCCTCCGGGACAGGCTATGGCTACACCTTC. This sequence joins TRBV6-1 and TRBJ1-2, with TRBD1 matching over 8 bases. CDR3 length equals 16 residues. The germline V gene has CDR1 MNHNS and CDR2 SASEGT. Unmatched junction bases numbered 9, after V lost 2 bases and J lost 4 bases.

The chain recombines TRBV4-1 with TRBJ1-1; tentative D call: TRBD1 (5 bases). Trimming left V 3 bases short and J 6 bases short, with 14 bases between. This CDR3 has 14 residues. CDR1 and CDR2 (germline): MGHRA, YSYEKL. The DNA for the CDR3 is TGCGCCAGCAGCCAGGAGGGTCGGGGCTCTGAAGCTTTCTTT. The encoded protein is CASSQEGRGSEAFF.

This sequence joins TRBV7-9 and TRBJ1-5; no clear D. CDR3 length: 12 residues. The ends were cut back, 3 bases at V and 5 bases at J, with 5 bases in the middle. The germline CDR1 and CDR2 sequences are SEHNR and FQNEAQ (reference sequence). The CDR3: CASSFTDQPQHF. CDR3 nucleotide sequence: TGTGCCAGCAGCTTTACAGATCAGCCCCAGCATTTT. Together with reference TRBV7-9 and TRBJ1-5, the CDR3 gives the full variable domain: DTGVSQNPRHKITKRGQNVTFRCDPISEHNRLYWYRQTLGQGPEFLTYFQNEAQLEKSRLLSDRFSAERPKGSFSTLEIQRTEQGDSAMYLCASSFTDQPQHFGDGTRLSIL.

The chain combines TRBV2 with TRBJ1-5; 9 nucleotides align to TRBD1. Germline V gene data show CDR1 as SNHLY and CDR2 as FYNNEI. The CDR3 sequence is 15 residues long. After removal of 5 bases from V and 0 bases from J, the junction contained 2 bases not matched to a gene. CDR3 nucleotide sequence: TGTGCCAGCAGTTTGGACAGGGGTAGCAATCAGCCCCAGCATTTT. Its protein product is CASSLDRGSNQPQHF.

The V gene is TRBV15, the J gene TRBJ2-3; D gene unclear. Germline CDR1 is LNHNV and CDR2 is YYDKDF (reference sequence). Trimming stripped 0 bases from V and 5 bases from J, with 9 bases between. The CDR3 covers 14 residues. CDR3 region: CATSRDLYGDTQYF. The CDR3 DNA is TGTGCCACCAGCAGAGATTTATACGGAGATACGCAGTATTTT. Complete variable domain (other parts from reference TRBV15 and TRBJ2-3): DAMVIQNPRYQVTQFGKPVTLSCSQTLNHNVMYWYQQKSSQAPKLLFHYYDKDFNNEADTPDNFQSRRPNTSFCFLDIRSPGLGDTAMYLCATSRDLYGDTQYFGPGTRLTVL.

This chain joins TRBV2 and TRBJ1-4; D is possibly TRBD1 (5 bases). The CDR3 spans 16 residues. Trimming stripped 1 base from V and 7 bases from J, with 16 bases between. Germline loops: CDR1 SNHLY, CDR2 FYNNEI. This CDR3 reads CASSEDRPGISEKLFF. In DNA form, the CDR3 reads TGTGCCAGCAGTGAAGACCGGCCAGGGATTAGTGAAAAACTGTTTTTT.

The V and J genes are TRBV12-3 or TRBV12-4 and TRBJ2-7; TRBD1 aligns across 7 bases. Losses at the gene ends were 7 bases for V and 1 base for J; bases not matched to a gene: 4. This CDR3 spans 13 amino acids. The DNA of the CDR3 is TGTGCCAGCACAAAGGGACAGTCCTACGAGCAGTACTTC. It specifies CASTKGQSYEQYF.

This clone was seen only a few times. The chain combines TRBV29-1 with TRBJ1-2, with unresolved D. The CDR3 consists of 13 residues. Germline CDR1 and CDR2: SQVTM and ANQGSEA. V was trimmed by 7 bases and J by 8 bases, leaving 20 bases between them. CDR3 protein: CSGAEGTSVGYTF. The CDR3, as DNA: TGCAGCGGGGCGGAGGGAACCTCCGTGGGCTACACCTTC.

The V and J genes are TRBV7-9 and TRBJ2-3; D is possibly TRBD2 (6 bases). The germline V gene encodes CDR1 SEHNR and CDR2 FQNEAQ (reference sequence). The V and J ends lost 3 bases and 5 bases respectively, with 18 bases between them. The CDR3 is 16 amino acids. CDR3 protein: CASSFGVGGVGDTQYF. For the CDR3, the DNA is TGTGCCAGCAGCTTCGGCGTGGGCGGGGTAGGAGATACGCAGTATTTT. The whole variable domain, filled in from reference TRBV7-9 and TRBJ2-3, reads DTGVSQNPRHKITKRGQNVTFRCDPISEHNRLYWYRQTLGQGPEFLTYFQNEAQLEKSRLLSDRFSAERPKGSFSTLEIQRTEQGDSAMYLCASSFGVGGVGDTQYFGPGTRLTVL.

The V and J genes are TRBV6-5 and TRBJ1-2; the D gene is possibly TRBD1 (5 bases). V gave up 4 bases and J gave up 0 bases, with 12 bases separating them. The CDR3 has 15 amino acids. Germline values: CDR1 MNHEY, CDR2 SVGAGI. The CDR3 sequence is CASSWWEGANYGYTF. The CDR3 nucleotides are TGTGCCAGCAGTTGGTGGGAAGGGGCTAACTATGGCTACACCTTC.

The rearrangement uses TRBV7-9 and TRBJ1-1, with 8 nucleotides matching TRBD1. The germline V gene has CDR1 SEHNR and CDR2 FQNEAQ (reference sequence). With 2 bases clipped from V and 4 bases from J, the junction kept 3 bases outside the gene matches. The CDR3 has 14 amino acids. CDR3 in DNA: TGTGCCAGCAGCTTACAGGGGGCTGCCACTGAAGCTTTCTTT. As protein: CASSLQGAATEAFF.

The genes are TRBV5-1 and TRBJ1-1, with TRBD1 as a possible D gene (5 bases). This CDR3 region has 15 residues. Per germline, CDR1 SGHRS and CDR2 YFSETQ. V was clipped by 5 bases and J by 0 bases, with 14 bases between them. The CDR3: CASRAGGIMNTEAFF. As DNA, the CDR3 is TGCGCCAGCAGGGCTGGGGGGATTATGAACACTGAAGCTTTCTTT. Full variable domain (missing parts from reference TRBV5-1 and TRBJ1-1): KAGVTQTPRYLIKTRGQQVTLSCSPISGHRSVSWYQQTPGQGLQFLFEYFSETQRNKGNFPGRFSGRQFSNSRSEMNVSTLELGDSALYLCASRAGGIMNTEAFFGQGTRLTVV.

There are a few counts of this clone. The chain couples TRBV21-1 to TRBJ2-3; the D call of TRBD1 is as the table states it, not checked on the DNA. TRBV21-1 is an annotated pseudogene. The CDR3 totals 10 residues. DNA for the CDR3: TGTGCCAGCGGGCCAGATACGCAGTATTTT. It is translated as CASGPDTQYF.

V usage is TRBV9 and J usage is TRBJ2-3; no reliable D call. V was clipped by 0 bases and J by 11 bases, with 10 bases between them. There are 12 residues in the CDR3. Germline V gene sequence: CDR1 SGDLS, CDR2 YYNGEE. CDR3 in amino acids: CASSVAAQEQYF. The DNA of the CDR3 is TGTGCCAGCAGCGTAGCGGCGCAGGAGCAGTATTTT.

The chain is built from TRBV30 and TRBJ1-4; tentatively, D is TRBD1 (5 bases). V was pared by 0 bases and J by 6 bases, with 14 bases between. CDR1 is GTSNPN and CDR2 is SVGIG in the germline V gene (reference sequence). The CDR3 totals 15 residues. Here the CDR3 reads CAWSVMGGIYEKLFF. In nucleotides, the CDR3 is TGTGCCTGGAGTGTGATGGGGGGTATTTATGAAAAACTGTTTTTT.

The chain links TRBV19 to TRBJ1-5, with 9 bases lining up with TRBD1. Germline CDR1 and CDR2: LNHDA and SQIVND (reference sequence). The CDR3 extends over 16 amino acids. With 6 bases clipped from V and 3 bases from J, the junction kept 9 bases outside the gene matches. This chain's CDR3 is CASRPTGQGDNQPQHF. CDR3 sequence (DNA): TGTGCCAGTAGACCGACGGGACAGGGAGACAATCAGCCCCAGCATTTT.